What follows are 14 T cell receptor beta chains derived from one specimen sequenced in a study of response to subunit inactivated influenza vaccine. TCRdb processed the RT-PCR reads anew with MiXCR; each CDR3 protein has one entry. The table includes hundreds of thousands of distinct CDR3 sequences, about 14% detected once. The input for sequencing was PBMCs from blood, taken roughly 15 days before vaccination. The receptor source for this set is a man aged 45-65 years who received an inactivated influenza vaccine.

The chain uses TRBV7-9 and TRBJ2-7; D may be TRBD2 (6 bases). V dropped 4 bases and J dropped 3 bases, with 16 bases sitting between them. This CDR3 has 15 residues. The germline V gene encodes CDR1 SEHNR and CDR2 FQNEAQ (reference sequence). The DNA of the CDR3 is TGTGCCAGCAGCTCCTGGGGGGTTATGGACTACGAGCAGTACTTC. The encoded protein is CASSSWGVMDYEQYF.

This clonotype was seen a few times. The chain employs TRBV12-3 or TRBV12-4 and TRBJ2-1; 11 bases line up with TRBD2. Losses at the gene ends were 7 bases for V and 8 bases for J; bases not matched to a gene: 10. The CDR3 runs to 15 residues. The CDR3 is CASNIAGGPWDEQFF. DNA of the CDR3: TGTGCCAGCAATATAGCGGGAGGGCCATGGGATGAGCAGTTCTTC.

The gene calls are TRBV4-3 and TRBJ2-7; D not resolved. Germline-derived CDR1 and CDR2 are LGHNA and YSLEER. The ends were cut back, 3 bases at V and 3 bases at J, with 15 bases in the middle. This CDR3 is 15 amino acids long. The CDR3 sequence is CASSQNGVGNYEQYF. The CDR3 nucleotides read TGCGCCAGCAGCCAGAATGGGGTGGGAAACTACGAGCAGTACTTC.

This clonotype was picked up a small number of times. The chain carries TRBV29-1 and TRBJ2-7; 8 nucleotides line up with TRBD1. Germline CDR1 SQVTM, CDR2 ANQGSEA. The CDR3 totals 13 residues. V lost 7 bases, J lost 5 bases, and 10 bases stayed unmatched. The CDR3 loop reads CSAAGTGGNEQYF. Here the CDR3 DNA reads TGCAGCGCAGCCGGGACAGGAGGAAACGAGCAGTACTTC.

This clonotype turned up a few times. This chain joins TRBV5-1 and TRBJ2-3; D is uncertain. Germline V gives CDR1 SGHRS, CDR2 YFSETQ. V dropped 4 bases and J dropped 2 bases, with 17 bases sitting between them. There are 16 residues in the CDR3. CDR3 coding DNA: TGCGCCAGCAGCCCTCTGAGCTACTTTCCCACAGATACGCAGTATTTT. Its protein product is CASSPLSYFPTDTQYF.

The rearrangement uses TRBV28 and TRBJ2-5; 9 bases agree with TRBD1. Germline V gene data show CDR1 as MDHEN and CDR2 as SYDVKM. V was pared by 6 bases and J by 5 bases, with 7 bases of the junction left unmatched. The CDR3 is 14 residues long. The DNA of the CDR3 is TGTGCCAGCAGCACGGACAGGGGCTACGAGACCCAGTACTTC. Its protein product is CASSTDRGYETQYF.

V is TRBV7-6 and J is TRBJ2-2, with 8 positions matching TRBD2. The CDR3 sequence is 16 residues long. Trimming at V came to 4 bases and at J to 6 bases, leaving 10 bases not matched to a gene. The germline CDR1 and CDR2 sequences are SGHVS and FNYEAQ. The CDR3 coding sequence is TGTGCCAGCAGCTCACCGGCGGGAGGAGGCCCCGGGGAGCTGTTTTTT. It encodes CASSSPAGGGPGELFF.

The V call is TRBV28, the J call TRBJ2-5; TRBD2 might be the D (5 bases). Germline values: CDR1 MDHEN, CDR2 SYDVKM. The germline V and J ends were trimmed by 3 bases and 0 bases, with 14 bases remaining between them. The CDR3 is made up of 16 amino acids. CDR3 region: CASSLSRAPYQETQYF. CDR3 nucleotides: TGTGCCAGCAGTTTGTCGAGGGCCCCGTACCAAGAGACCCAGTACTTC.

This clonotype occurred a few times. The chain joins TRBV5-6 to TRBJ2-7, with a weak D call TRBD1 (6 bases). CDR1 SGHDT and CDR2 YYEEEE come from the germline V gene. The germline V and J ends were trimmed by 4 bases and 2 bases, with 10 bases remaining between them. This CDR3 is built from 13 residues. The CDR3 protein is CASSGDTAYEQYF. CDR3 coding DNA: TGTGCCAGCAGCGGGGACACCGCCTACGAGCAGTACTTC.

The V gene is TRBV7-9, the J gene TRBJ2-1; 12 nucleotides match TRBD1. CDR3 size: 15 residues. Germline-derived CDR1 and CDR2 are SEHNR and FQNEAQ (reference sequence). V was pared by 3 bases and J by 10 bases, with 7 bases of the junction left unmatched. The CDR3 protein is CASSLAGTGGGEQFF. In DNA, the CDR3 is TGTGCCAGCAGCTTGGCCGGGACAGGGGGCGGGGAGCAGTTCTTC. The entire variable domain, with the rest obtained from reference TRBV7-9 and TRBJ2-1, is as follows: DTGVSQNPRHKITKRGQNVTFRCDPISEHNRLYWYRQTLGQGPEFLTYFQNEAQLEKSRLLSDRFSAERPKGSFSTLEIQRTEQGDSAMYLCASSLAGTGGGEQFFGPGTRLTVL.

The CDR3 reads CASSQQAGGNTGELFF. DNA for the CDR3: TGCGCCAGCAGCCAACAAGCGGGGGGGAACACCGGGGAGCTGTTTTTT. V gene TRBV4-1 combines with J gene TRBJ2-2, with 9 bases aligning to TRBD2. Germline CDR1 MGHRA, CDR2 YSYEKL. Losses at the gene ends were 2 bases for V and 1 base for J; bases not matched to a gene: 2. The CDR3 loop spans 16 amino acids.

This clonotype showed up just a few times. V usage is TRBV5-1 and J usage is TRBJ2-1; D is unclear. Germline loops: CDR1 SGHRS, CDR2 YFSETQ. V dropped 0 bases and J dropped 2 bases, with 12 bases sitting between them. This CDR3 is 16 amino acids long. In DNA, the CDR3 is TGCGCCAGCAGCTTGGCTGGCGGCCCGACCTACAATGAGCAGTTCTTC. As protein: CASSLAGGPTYNEQFF.

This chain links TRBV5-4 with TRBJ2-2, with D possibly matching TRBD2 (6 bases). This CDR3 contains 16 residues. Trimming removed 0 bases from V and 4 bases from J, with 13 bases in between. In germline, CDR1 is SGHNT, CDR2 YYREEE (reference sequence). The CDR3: CASSLGRGPSTGELFF. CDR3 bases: TGTGCCAGCAGCTTGGGGCGGGGTCCGAGCACCGGGGAGCTGTTTTTT.

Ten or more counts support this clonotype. CDR3 coding DNA: TGCGCCAGCAGCTTGAATTGGCAGGGGGATTCACCCCTCCACTTT. This encodes CASSLNWQGDSPLHF. The chain employs TRBV5-1 and TRBJ1-6; TRBD1 agrees at 7 bases. This CDR3 is built from 15 residues. V shed 1 base and J 8 bases; nucleotides not matched to a gene: 6. Looked up from germline, CDR1 is SGHRS and CDR2 is YFSETQ.